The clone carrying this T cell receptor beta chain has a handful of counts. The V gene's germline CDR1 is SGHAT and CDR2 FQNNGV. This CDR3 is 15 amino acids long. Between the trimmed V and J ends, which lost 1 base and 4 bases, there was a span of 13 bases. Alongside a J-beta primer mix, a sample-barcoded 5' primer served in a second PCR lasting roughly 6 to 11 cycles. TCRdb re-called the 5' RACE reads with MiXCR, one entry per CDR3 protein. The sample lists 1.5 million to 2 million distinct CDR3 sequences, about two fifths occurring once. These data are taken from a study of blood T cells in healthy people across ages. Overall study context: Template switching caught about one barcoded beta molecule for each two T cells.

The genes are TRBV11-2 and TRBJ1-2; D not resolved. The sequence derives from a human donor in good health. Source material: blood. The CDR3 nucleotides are TGTGCCAGCAGCTTAGGTGGCAGTCAAGGCTATGGCTACACCTTC. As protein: CASSLGGSQGYGYTF.